Sequencing of this T cell receptor (beta chain) was carried out in a study of neurological immune-mediated disorders. This clonotype was counted ten times or more. Antigen specificity is unknown. The germline CDR1 and CDR2 sequences are SEHNR and FQNEAQ (reference sequence). This CDR3 is 15 amino acids long. The germline V and J ends were trimmed by 3 bases and 4 bases, with 13 bases remaining between them. General study results and limits: Private repertoires in all groups were suggested by the finding that expanded clones across subjects shared no CDR3 amino acid sequences. HTLV-1-associated myelopathy ranked highest for TCR clonal expansion and multiple sclerosis lowest, beneath healthy controls.

The time point: longitudinal time-point 3. Unsorted libraries were generated from 2 million PBMCs. These cells had been stored in RNAlater at -80 C. Over 170 million TCR-beta sequences from 15-18 subjects came out of each sequencing run. TCRdb re-analysed the 5' RACE reads in MiXCR, keeping a single row per CDR3 protein. Among approximately 100,000 distinct CDR3 sequences listed, less than 14% were seen once. The rearrangement links TRBV7-9 to TRBJ2-1; D is unresolved. The receptor was isolated from a female donor with HTLV-1-associated myelopathy (HAM/TSP). Material: PBMCs. The CDR3 sequence: CASSLKIDGYNEQFF. The CDR3 bases are TGTGCCAGCAGCTTGAAAATAGACGGTTACAATGAGCAGTTCTTC.